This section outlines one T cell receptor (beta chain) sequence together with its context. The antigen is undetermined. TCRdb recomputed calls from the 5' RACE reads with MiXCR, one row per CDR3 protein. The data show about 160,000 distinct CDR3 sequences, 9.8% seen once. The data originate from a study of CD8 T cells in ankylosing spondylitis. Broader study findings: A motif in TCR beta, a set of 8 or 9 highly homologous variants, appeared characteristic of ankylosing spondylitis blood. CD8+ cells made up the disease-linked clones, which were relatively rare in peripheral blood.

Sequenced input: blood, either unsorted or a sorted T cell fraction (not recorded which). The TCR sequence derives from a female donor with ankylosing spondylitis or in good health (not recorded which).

CDR3 nucleotide sequence: TGCAGTGCCCCCGGACAGCCCTACGAGCAGTACTTC. Amino acid sequence: CSAPGQPYEQYF. The chain employs TRBV20-1 and TRBJ2-7, with TRBD1 as a possible D gene (6 bases). Per the germline V gene, CDR1 is DFQATT and CDR2 is SNEGSKA (reference sequence). V dropped 6 bases and J dropped 2 bases, with 11 bases sitting between them. This CDR3 region has 12 residues.